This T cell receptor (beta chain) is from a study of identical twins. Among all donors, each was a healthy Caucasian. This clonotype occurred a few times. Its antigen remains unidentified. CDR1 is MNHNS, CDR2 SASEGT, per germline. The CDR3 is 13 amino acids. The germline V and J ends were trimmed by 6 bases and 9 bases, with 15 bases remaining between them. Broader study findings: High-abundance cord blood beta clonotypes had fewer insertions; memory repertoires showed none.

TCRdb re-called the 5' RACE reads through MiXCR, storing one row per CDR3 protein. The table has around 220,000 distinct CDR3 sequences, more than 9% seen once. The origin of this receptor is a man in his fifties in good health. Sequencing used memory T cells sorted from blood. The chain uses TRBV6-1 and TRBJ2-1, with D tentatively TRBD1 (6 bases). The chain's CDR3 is CASRDYRDAEQFF. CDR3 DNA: TGTGCCAGCAGAGACTACAGGGACGCTGAGCAGTTCTTC.